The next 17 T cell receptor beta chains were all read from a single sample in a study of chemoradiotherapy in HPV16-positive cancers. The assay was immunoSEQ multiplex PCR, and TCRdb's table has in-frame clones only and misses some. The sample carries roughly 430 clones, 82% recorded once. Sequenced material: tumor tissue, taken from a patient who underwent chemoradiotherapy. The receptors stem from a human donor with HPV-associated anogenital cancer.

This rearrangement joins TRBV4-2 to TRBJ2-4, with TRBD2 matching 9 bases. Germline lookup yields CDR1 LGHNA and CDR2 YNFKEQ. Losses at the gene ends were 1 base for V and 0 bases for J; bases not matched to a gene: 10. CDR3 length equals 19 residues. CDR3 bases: TGTGCCAGCAGCCAAGGGGAGGCTAGCGGGGCCCTAGCCAAAAACATTCAGTACTTC. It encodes CASSQGEASGALAKNIQYF.

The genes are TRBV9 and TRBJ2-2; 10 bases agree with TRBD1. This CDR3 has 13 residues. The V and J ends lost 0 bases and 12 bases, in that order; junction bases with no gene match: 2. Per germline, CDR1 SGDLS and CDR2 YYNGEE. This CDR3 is CASSVGTGGQLFF. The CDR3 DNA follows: TGTGCCAGCAGCGTAGGGACAGGGGGACAGCTGTTTTTT.

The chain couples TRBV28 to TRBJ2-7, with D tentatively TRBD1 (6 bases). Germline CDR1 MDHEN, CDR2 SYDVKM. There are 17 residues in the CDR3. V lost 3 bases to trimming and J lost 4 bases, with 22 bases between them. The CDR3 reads CASSFGPGQIKAYEQYF. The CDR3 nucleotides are TGTGCCAGCAGTTTCGGACCGGGACAAATAAAGGCGTACGAGCAGTACTTC.

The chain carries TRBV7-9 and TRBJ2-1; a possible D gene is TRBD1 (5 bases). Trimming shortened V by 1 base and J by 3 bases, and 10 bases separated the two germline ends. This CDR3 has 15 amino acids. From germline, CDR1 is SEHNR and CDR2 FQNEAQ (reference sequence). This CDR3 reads CASSLGQGVYNEQFF. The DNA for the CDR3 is TGTGCCAGCAGCTTAGGGCAGGGTGTCTACAATGAGCAGTTCTTC.

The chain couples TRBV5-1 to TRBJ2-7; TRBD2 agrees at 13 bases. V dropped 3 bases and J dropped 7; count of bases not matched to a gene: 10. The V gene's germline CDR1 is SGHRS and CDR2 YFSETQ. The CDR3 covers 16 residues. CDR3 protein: CASSWGLAGTTGEQYF. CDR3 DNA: TGCGCCAGCAGCTGGGGACTAGCGGGAACTACGGGAGAGCAGTACTTC.

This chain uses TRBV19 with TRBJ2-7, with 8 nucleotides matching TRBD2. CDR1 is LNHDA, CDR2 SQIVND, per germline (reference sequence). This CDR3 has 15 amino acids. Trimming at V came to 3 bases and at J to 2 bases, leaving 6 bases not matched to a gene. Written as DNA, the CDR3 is TGTGCCAGTAGTATCATCGAGCGGGGGACCTACGAGCAGTACTTC. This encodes CASSIIERGTYEQYF.

CDR3 amino acids: CASSVAGGPQETQYF. In DNA, the CDR3 is TGTGCCAGCAGCGTAGCGGGGGGACCCCAAGAGACCCAGTACTTC. The rearrangement joins TRBV9 to TRBJ2-5; TRBD2 matches at 7 bases. J was trimmed by 1 base and V by 0 bases; bases with no gene match: 3. Per germline, CDR1 SGDLS and CDR2 YYNGEE. This CDR3 spans 15 amino acids. The full variable domain, rest sourced from reference TRBV9 and TRBJ2-5, is DSGVTQTPKHLITATGQRVTLRCSPRSGDLSVYWYQQSLDQGLQFLIQYYNGEERAKGNILERFSAQQFPDLHSELNLSSLELGDSALYFCASSVAGGPQETQYFGPGTRLLVL.

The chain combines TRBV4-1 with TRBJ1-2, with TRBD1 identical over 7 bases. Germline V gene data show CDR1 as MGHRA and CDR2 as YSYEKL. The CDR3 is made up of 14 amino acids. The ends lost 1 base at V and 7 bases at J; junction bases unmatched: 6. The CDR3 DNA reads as TGCGCCAGCAGCCAAGCTCCACAGGGGACTGGCTACACCTTC. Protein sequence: CASSQAPQGTGYTF.

As DNA, the CDR3 is TGTGCCAGTAGTGTAGGACAGGGTGGCACTGAAGCTTTCTTT. Its translation is CASSVGQGGTEAFF. The rearrangement uses TRBV19 and TRBJ1-1; 8 nucleotides match TRBD1. The CDR3 is 14 residues long. Unmatched junction bases numbered 6, after V lost 5 bases and J lost 4 bases. From germline, CDR1 is LNHDA and CDR2 SQIVND (reference sequence).

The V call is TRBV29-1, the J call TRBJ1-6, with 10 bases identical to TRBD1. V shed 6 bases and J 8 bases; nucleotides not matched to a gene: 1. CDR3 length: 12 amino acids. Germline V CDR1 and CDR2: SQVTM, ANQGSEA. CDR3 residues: CSVGQGDSPLHF. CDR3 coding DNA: TGCAGCGTCGGACAGGGGGATTCACCCCTCCACTTT.

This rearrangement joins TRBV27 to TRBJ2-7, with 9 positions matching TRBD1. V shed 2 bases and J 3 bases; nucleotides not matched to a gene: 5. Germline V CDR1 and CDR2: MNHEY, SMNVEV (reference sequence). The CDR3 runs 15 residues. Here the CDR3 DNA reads TGTGCCAGCAGTTTACATCGACAGGGGGTCTACGAGCAGTACTTC. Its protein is CASSLHRQGVYEQYF.

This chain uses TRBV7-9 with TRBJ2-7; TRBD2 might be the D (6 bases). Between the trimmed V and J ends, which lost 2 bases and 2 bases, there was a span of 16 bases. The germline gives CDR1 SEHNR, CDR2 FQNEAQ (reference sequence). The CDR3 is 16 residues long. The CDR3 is CASSLSGGTLTYEQYF. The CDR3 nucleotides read TGTGCCAGCAGCTTAAGTGGCGGGACCTTAACCTACGAGCAGTACTTC. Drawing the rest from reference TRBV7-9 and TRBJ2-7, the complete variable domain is DTGVSQNPRHKITKRGQNVTFRCDPISEHNRLYWYRQTLGQGPEFLTYFQNEAQLEKSRLLSDRFSAERPKGSFSTLEIQRTEQGDSAMYLCASSLSGGTLTYEQYFGPGTRLTVT.

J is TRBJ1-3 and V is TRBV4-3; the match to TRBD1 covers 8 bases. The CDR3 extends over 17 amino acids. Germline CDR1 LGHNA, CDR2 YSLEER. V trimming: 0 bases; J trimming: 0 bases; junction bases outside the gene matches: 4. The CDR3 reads CASSQDGTGGSGNTIYF. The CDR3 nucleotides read TGCGCCAGCAGCCAAGACGGAACAGGGGGCTCTGGAAACACCATATATTTT.

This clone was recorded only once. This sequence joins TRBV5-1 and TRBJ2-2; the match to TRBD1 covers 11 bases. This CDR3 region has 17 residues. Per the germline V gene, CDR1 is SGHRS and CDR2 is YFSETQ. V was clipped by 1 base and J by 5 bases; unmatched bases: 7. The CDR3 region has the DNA TGCGCCAGCAGCTTGACGGCCGGGACAGGGGGGACCGGGGAGCTGTTTTTT. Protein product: CASSLTAGTGGTGELFF. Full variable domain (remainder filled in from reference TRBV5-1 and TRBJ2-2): KAGVTQTPRYLIKTRGQQVTLSCSPISGHRSVSWYQQTPGQGLQFLFEYFSETQRNKGNFPGRFSGRQFSNSRSEMNVSTLELGDSALYLCASSLTAGTGGTGELFFGEGSRLTVL.

The CDR3 reads CASSLRSPDTQYF. CDR3 in DNA: TGTGCCAGCAGTTTACGCTCCCCAGATACGCAGTATTTT. The chain links TRBV28 to TRBJ2-3; no definite D call. V was shortened by 2 bases and J by 4 bases, with 7 bases between the two germline ends. Germline V gene sequence: CDR1 MDHEN, CDR2 SYDVKM. The length of the CDR3 is 13 residues. The whole variable domain, filled in from reference TRBV28 and TRBJ2-3, reads DVKVTQSSRYLVKRTGEKVFLECVQDMDHENMFWYRQDPGLGLRLIYFSYDVKMKEKGDIPEGYSVSREKKERFSLILESASTNQTSMYLCASSLRSPDTQYFGPGTRLTVL.

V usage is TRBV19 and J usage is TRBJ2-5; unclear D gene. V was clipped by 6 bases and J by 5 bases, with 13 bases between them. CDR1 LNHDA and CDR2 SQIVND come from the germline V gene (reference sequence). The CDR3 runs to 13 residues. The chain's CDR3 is CASRRSPRETQYF. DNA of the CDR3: TGTGCCAGTAGGAGGAGCCCCCGGGAGACCCAGTACTTC.

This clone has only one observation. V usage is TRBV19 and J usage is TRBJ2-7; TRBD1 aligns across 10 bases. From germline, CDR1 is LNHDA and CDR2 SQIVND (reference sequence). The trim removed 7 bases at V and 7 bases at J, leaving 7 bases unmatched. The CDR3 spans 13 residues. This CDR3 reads CASKRRQGAEQYF. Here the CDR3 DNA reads TGTGCCAGTAAGAGGAGACAGGGGGCTGAGCAGTACTTC.